A selection of T cell receptor beta chains follows, all from one sample in a study of blood T cells in healthy people across ages. MiXCR was run by TCRdb on the 5' RACE reads, yielding one entry per CDR3 protein. The sample consists of more than 650,000 distinct CDR3 sequences, 20% to 25% of them appearing once. The sequenced material came from blood. The origin of the receptors is a man in his 70s in good health. CDR3s include the opening cysteine and the closing phenylalanine or tryptophan. The order of the fields is V gene, J gene, clone size, D gene, CDR3 DNA, CDR3 protein. The D gene is left open where the match is weak. Clone size is stated in some rows and not others, as once, few, many or a class when expanded.

V gene: TRBV19; J gene: TRBJ2-3; clone size: few; D gene: .; CDR3 DNA: TGTGCCAGTAGTATGGGACCGAACACAGATACGCAGTATTTT; CDR3 protein: CASSMGPNTDTQYF
V gene: TRBV7-3; J gene: TRBJ1-2; clone size: .; D gene: .; CDR3 DNA: TGTGCCAGCAGCTTAAATCCCGGGCAGGGCTATGGCTACACCTTC; CDR3 protein: CASSLNPGQGYGYTF
V gene: TRBV12-3/TRBV12-4; J gene: TRBJ2-7; clone size: many; D gene: TRBD1; CDR3 DNA: TGTGCCAGCAGGCAAGGACAGGTCTTCCACGAGCAGTACTTC; CDR3 protein: CASRQGQVFHEQYF
V gene: TRBV14; J gene: TRBJ2-5; clone size: few; D gene: TRBD2; CDR3 DNA: TGTGCCAGCAGCCAAGTAAGCGGGAGGACCCAAGAGACCCAGTACTTC; CDR3 protein: CASSQVSGRTQETQYF
V gene: TRBV20-1; J gene: TRBJ2-7; clone size: few; D gene: TRBD1; CDR3 DNA: TGCAGTGCTAGAGGGGAGACAGGGGGGGTCTACGAGCAGTACTTC; CDR3 protein: CSARGETGGVYEQYF
V gene: TRBV28; J gene: TRBJ2-6; clone size: .; D gene: TRBD1; CDR3 DNA: TGTGCCAGCAGTTTGGCCGGGACAGGGCTTTCTGGGGCCAACGTCCTGACTTTC; CDR3 protein: CASSLAGTGLSGANVLTF
V gene: TRBV3-1; J gene: TRBJ1-2; clone size: .; D gene: .; CDR3 DNA: TGTGCCAGCAGCCAAGTTACTGGTAACTATGGCTACACCTTC; CDR3 protein: CASSQVTGNYGYTF
V gene: TRBV12-3/TRBV12-4; J gene: TRBJ1-1; clone size: .; D gene: .; CDR3 DNA: TGTGCCAGCAGATTTGGACAGAGGAACACTGAAGCTTTCTTT; CDR3 protein: CASRFGQRNTEAFF
V gene: TRBV4-1; J gene: TRBJ1-5; clone size: many; D gene: .; CDR3 DNA: TGCGCCAGCAGCCAAGACCACGCTTATCAGCCCCAGCATTTT; CDR3 protein: CASSQDHAYQPQHF
V gene: TRBV9; J gene: TRBJ1-1; clone size: once; D gene: .; CDR3 DNA: TGTGCCAGCAGCGTAGCTGGAGAGAACACTGAAGCTTTCTTT; CDR3 protein: CASSVAGENTEAFF
V gene: TRBV27; J gene: TRBJ1-3; clone size: .; D gene: TRBD1; CDR3 DNA: TGTGCCAGCAGTCCAAAGGGACAGAGCTATCCTGGAAACACCATATATTTT; CDR3 protein: CASSPKGQSYPGNTIYF
V gene: TRBV7-3; J gene: TRBJ2-1; clone size: few; D gene: TRBD2; CDR3 DNA: TGTGCCAGCAGCCCCGCCGGGACTAGCGTTGTTGGTGAGCAGTTCTTC; CDR3 protein: CASSPAGTSVVGEQFF
V gene: TRBV29-1; J gene: TRBJ1-2; clone size: few; D gene: .; CDR3 DNA: TGCAGCGTTGAAGTCGTGTCGGGGCGTGGCTACACCTTC; CDR3 protein: CSVEVVSGRGYTF
V gene: TRBV6-6; J gene: TRBJ1-5; clone size: .; D gene: TRBD1; CDR3 DNA: TGTGCCAGCACCGACAGGGGTCCACAGCATTTT; CDR3 protein: CASTDRGPQHF
V gene: TRBV28; J gene: TRBJ1-4; clone size: few; D gene: TRBD1; CDR3 DNA: TGTGCCAGCAGTTTTGGGACAGGAACTAATGAAAAACTGTTTTTT; CDR3 protein: CASSFGTGTNEKLFF
V gene: TRBV3-1; J gene: TRBJ1-1; clone size: .; D gene: .; CDR3 DNA: TGTGCCAGCAGCGGCCATTCAAGCAGGGTAAACACTGAAGCTTTCTTT; CDR3 protein: CASSGHSSRVNTEAFF
V gene: TRBV15; J gene: TRBJ1-4; clone size: .; D gene: .; CDR3 DNA: TGTGCCACCAGCGTCCAGTTATCTAATGAAAAACTGTTTTTT; CDR3 protein: CATSVQLSNEKLFF
V gene: TRBV12-3/TRBV12-4; J gene: TRBJ1-2; clone size: .; D gene: .; CDR3 DNA: TGTGCCAGCAGTTTTGCCAGGGGACATGGCTACACCTTC; CDR3 protein: CASSFARGHGYTF
V gene: TRBV19; J gene: TRBJ1-2; clone size: .; D gene: .; CDR3 DNA: TGTGCCAGCAGCTTAGTAACAGTCAACCTCTATGGCTACACCTTC; CDR3 protein: CASSLVTVNLYGYTF
V gene: TRBV7-8; J gene: TRBJ2-6; clone size: few; D gene: .; CDR3 DNA: TGTGCCAGCAGCTTAAGTCGTGGGGCCGACGTCCTGACTTTC; CDR3 protein: CASSLSRGADVLTF
V gene: TRBV29-1; J gene: TRBJ2-1; clone size: .; D gene: TRBD2; CDR3 DNA: TGCAGCGTGGGCGGGACTAGCGGGACGTACAATGAGCAGTTCTTC; CDR3 protein: CSVGGTSGTYNEQFF
V gene: TRBV12-3/TRBV12-4; J gene: TRBJ1-1; clone size: few; D gene: .; CDR3 DNA: TGTGCCAGCACCGGATTAGGAGGCACTGAAGCTTTCTTT; CDR3 protein: CASTGLGGTEAFF
V gene: TRBV29-1; J gene: TRBJ2-3; clone size: few; D gene: .; CDR3 DNA: TGCAGCGCCCCCCAAGCTAGCACAGATACGCAGTATTTT; CDR3 protein: CSAPQASTDTQYF
V gene: TRBV27; J gene: TRBJ1-2; clone size: .; D gene: .; CDR3 DNA: TGTGCCAGCAGTTCGGAGGGGGTATATGGCTACACCTTC; CDR3 protein: CASSSEGVYGYTF
V gene: TRBV3-1; J gene: TRBJ1-5; clone size: few; D gene: .; CDR3 DNA: TGTGCCAGTAGCCTACTCCCTCCAACGGGGGCCCACCTCGATCAGCCCCAGCATTTT; CDR3 protein: CASSLLPPTGAHLDQPQHF
V gene: TRBV9; J gene: TRBJ1-1; clone size: few; D gene: TRBD1; CDR3 DNA: TGTGCCAGCAGCGTAGGACAGGGGGCGGGAAAGATGAACACTGAAGCTTTCTTT; CDR3 protein: CASSVGQGAGKMNTEAFF
V gene: TRBV5-1; J gene: TRBJ1-4; clone size: many; D gene: .; CDR3 DNA: TGCGCCAGCAGCTTGGCGTCAGAAAATAATGAAAAACTGTTTTTT; CDR3 protein: CASSLASENNEKLFF
V gene: TRBV5-8; J gene: TRBJ2-1; clone size: few; D gene: .; CDR3 DNA: TGTGCCAGCAGCTTTCTTAGCGGTGACTACAATGAGCAGTTCTTC; CDR3 protein: CASSFLSGDYNEQFF
V gene: TRBV5-1; J gene: TRBJ2-5; clone size: few; D gene: .; CDR3 DNA: TGCGCCAGCAGCTTGGAGGCGGAGACCCAGTACTTC; CDR3 protein: CASSLEAETQYF
V gene: TRBV5-1; J gene: TRBJ2-1; clone size: .; D gene: TRBD1; CDR3 DNA: TGCGCCAGCAGAGAGAACAGGGGGGCCTACAATGAGCAGTTCTTC; CDR3 protein: CASRENRGAYNEQFF
V gene: TRBV7-8; J gene: TRBJ2-3; clone size: .; D gene: .; CDR3 DNA: TGTGCCAGCAGCATTAGCGGCCCCAATACGCAGTATTTT; CDR3 protein: CASSISGPNTQYF
V gene: TRBV11-2; J gene: TRBJ1-1; clone size: .; D gene: .; CDR3 DNA: TGTGCCAGCAGCCGCTCATTTACTGAAGCTTTCTTT; CDR3 protein: CASSRSFTEAFF
V gene: TRBV18; J gene: TRBJ1-6; clone size: few; D gene: .; CDR3 DNA: TGTGCCAGCTCACCACGAGAACCGACTAATTCACCCCTCCACTTT; CDR3 protein: CASSPREPTNSPLHF
V gene: TRBV7-2; J gene: TRBJ1-1; clone size: few; D gene: .; CDR3 DNA: TGTGCCAGCAGACGGGTGGTTGGAACTGAAGCTTTCTTT; CDR3 protein: CASRRVVGTEAFF
V gene: TRBV20-1; J gene: TRBJ2-5; clone size: .; D gene: TRBD2; CDR3 DNA: TGCAGTGCTAGAGTTAGTAGCGGGAGCCAGTACTTC; CDR3 protein: CSARVSSGSQYF
V gene: TRBV12-3/TRBV12-4; J gene: TRBJ2-1; clone size: .; D gene: .; CDR3 DNA: TGTGCCAGCAGTCCTACGGGGAAGGCGAATGAGCAGTTCTTC; CDR3 protein: CASSPTGKANEQFF
V gene: TRBV5-1; J gene: TRBJ2-3; clone size: .; D gene: .; CDR3 DNA: TGCGCCAGCAGCCCAGGGCGCGAGGATACGCAGTATTTT; CDR3 protein: CASSPGREDTQYF
V gene: TRBV20-1; J gene: TRBJ1-3; clone size: .; D gene: .; CDR3 DNA: TGCAGTGCTAGAGAGGGCGGAAACACCATATATTTT; CDR3 protein: CSAREGGNTIYF
V gene: TRBV12-3/TRBV12-4; J gene: TRBJ1-2; clone size: .; D gene: .; CDR3 DNA: TGTGCCAGCAGTTACAGCAGTATCCGCTACTATGGCTACACCTTC; CDR3 protein: CASSYSSIRYYGYTF
V gene: TRBV7-2; J gene: TRBJ2-7; clone size: .; D gene: TRBD1; CDR3 DNA: TGTGCCAGCAGCGCCCAACCGGGACAGGGGAGGAACGAGCAGTACTTC; CDR3 protein: CASSAQPGQGRNEQYF
V gene: TRBV27; J gene: TRBJ2-7; clone size: .; D gene: .; CDR3 DNA: TGTGCCAGCAGGTTCTTTTCGGGGGGCCCCTACGAGCAGTACTTC; CDR3 protein: CASRFFSGGPYEQYF
V gene: TRBV27; J gene: TRBJ1-5; clone size: few; D gene: .; CDR3 DNA: TGTGCCAGCAGTTTATATTCCGGGAGGGAGCAGCCCCAGCATTTT; CDR3 protein: CASSLYSGREQPQHF
V gene: TRBV20-1; J gene: TRBJ2-5; clone size: .; D gene: .; CDR3 DNA: TGCAGTGCTAGTACAGGGATCGGACGGGAGACCCAGTACTTC; CDR3 protein: CSASTGIGRETQYF
V gene: TRBV29-1; J gene: TRBJ2-1; clone size: few; D gene: TRBD2; CDR3 DNA: TGCAGCGTTGGGACTAGCGGTACAGGGGAGCAGTTCTTC; CDR3 protein: CSVGTSGTGEQFF
V gene: TRBV29-1; J gene: TRBJ2-3; clone size: many; D gene: TRBD1; CDR3 DNA: TGCAGCGTTCGACAGGGGGGGACAGATACGCAGTATTTT; CDR3 protein: CSVRQGGTDTQYF
V gene: TRBV9; J gene: TRBJ2-5; clone size: .; D gene: TRBD2; CDR3 DNA: TGTGCCAGCAGCGTAGCTTTGGTGCGGGGGGGCTCAGAGACCCAGTACTTC; CDR3 protein: CASSVALVRGGSETQYF
V gene: TRBV5-6; J gene: TRBJ1-1; clone size: .; D gene: TRBD1; CDR3 DNA: TGTGCCAGCAGACGCTGGGACAGGGAGAACACTGAAGCTTTCTTT; CDR3 protein: CASRRWDRENTEAFF
V gene: TRBV19; J gene: TRBJ2-2; clone size: .; D gene: TRBD1; CDR3 DNA: TGTGCCAGTAGCGGACAGGGGCGTGCCGGGGTGCTGTTTTTT; CDR3 protein: CASSGQGRAGVLFF
V gene: TRBV11-2; J gene: TRBJ2-7; clone size: .; D gene: TRBD1; CDR3 DNA: TGCGCCAGCAGCTTAAGCACAGGGGCCTACGAGCAGTACTTC; CDR3 protein: CASSLSTGAYEQYF
V gene: TRBV9; J gene: TRBJ2-4; clone size: many; D gene: TRBD2; CDR3 DNA: TGTGCCAGCAGTCCCGGACTAGCGGGGGCCACAGGAGCCAAAAACATTCAGTACTTC; CDR3 protein: CASSPGLAGATGAKNIQYF
V gene: TRBV12-3/TRBV12-4; J gene: TRBJ2-1; clone size: many; D gene: .; CDR3 DNA: TGTGCCAGCAGTCCACTAGCTAATGAGCAGTTCTTC; CDR3 protein: CASSPLANEQFF
V gene: TRBV3-1; J gene: TRBJ2-1; clone size: .; D gene: TRBD1; CDR3 DNA: TGTGCCAGCAGCCAAGAAGGGCGACAGGGGTACAATGAGCAGTTCTTC; CDR3 protein: CASSQEGRQGYNEQFF
V gene: TRBV11-2; J gene: TRBJ2-3; clone size: .; D gene: TRBD1; CDR3 DNA: TGTGCCAGCAGCTTAAGCAGGGGGCATTTAGATACGCAGTATTTT; CDR3 protein: CASSLSRGHLDTQYF
V gene: TRBV4-2; J gene: TRBJ2-3; clone size: .; D gene: .; CDR3 DNA: TGTGCCAGCAGCCATTCCCCAGGGACGGGGGCAGATACGCAGTATTTT; CDR3 protein: CASSHSPGTGADTQYF
V gene: TRBV7-9; J gene: TRBJ1-1; clone size: .; D gene: TRBD1; CDR3 DNA: TGTGCCAGCAGCCCGGGTTCCGGGACAGGATTTATCTTT; CDR3 protein: CASSPGSGTGFIF
V gene: TRBV28; J gene: TRBJ1-4; clone size: few; D gene: .; CDR3 DNA: TGTGCCAGCAATAGTGGTCGTCTGAACGAAAAACTGTTTTTT; CDR3 protein: CASNSGRLNEKLFF